The present TCR beta chain was sequenced within a study of blood T cell repertoires in COVID-19. In the original analysis: Using reference gene primer amplification, nucleated cell counts were estimated. Generated by immunoSEQ multiplex PCR, the TCRdb table keeps only in-frame clones and is missing some. The V and J calls and clone size come from that table; D and trimming were worked out from the DNA. The sample holds roughly 140,000 clones, roughly 77% seen once. The sample taken for sequencing was peripheral blood. The receptor was isolated from a man in his 60s with acute or convalescent COVID-19.

This chain's CDR3 is CASRITGTSVNEQFF. CDR3 DNA: TGTGCCAGCAGAATTACCGGGACTAGCGTTAATGAGCAGTTCTTC. V is TRBV2 and J is TRBJ2-1; 10 positions agree with TRBD2. The germline V gene encodes CDR1 SNHLY and CDR2 FYNNEI. The CDR3 loop spans 15 amino acids. V dropped 6 bases and J dropped 7; count of bases not matched to a gene: 9. Together with reference TRBV2 and TRBJ2-1, the CDR3 gives the full variable domain: EPEVTQTPSHQVTQMGQEVILRCVPISNHLYFYWYRQILGQKVEFLVSFYNNEISEKSEIFDDQFSVERPDGSNFTLKIRSTKLEDSAMYFCASRITGTSVNEQFFGPGTRLTVL.